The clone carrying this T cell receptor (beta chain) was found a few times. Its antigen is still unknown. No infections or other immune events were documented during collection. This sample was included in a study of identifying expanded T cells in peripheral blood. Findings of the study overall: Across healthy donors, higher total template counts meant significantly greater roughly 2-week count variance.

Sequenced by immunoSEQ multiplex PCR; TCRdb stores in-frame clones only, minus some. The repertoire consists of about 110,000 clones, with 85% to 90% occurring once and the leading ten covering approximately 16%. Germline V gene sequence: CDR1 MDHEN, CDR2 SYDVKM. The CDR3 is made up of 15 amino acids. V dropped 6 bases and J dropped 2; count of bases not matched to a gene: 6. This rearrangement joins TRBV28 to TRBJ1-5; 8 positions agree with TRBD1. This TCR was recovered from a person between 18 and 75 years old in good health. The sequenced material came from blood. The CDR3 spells CASSGQGGGNQPQHF. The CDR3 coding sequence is TGTGCCAGCAGCGGACAGGGCGGAGGCAATCAGCCCCAGCATTTT. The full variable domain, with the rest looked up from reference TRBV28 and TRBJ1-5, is DVKVTQSSRYLVKRTGEKVFLECVQDMDHENMFWYRQDPGLGLRLIYFSYDVKMKEKGDIPEGYSVSREKKERFSLILESASTNQTSMYLCASSGQGGGNQPQHFGDGTRLSIL.